This entry lists 19 T cell receptor beta chains sequenced from one sample in a study of blood T cells in healthy people across ages. Using a J-beta primer mix together with a sample-barcoded 5' primer, a second PCR was run for roughly 6 to 12 cycles. MiXCR, run by TCRdb on the 5' RACE reads, gives a single entry per CDR3 protein. The sample lists more than 900,000 distinct CDR3 sequences, 20% to 25% seen once, with around 0.7% in the top ten. The same sample was also used in a study of T cells of mothers and their children.

The sample taken for sequencing was blood. All receptors derive from a girl under 10 years old in good health.

The chain has TRBV6-1 and TRBJ2-3; no clear D gene. V lost 3 bases, J lost 0 bases, and 13 bases lay in between. The CDR3 contains 16 residues. From germline, CDR1 is MNHNS and CDR2 SASEGT. CDR3 DNA sequence: TGTGCCAGCAGTGAGCCAGCATACAGTAGCACAGATACGCAGTATTTT. The encoded protein is CASSEPAYSSTDTQYF.

This clonotype was found a few times. The gene calls are TRBV28 and TRBJ2-7, with TRBD1 as a possible D gene (5 bases). V was shortened by 6 bases and J by 2 bases, with 8 bases between the two germline ends. Germline CDR1 is MDHEN and CDR2 is SYDVKM. This CDR3 is built from 12 residues. This CDR3 is CASRQVTYEQYF. As DNA, the CDR3 is TGTGCCAGCAGACAGGTGACCTACGAGCAGTACTTC.

The DNA for the CDR3 is TGTGCCAGCAGCTCCCAGGGGTCAGAGACCCAGTACTTC. It is translated as CASSSQGSETQYF. The V gene is TRBV7-9, the J gene TRBJ2-5; weak D call: TRBD1 (6 bases). CDR1 and CDR2 from the germline V gene are SEHNR and FQNEAQ (reference sequence). The CDR3 spans 13 residues. V was shortened by 4 bases and J by 4 bases, with 10 bases between the two germline ends. The full variable domain, its missing parts supplied by reference TRBV7-9 and TRBJ2-5, is DTGVSQNPRHKITKRGQNVTFRCDPISEHNRLYWYRQTLGQGPEFLTYFQNEAQLEKSRLLSDRFSAERPKGSFSTLEIQRTEQGDSAMYLCASSSQGSETQYFGPGTRLLVL.

Regarding this clonotype: Likely a read error: the CDR3 ends without its conserved phenylalanine or tryptophan. V and J are TRBV20-1 and TRBJ2-1, with TRBD1 matching 12 bases. The junction had 2 bases not matched to a gene; V was cut back by 5 bases and J by 6 bases. This CDR3 has 13 amino acids. The germline CDR1 and CDR2 sequences are DFQATT and SNEGSKA (reference sequence). The CDR3 DNA reads as TGCAGTGCTGGGGACAGGGGGCTCAATGAGCAGTTCCTC. This translates into CSAGDRGLNEQFL.

This clonotype appeared a few times. The chain recombines TRBV4-1 with TRBJ1-4; maybe TRBD1 (5 bases). Trimming took 3 bases from V and 7 from J, leaving 12 bases between them. Germline V gives CDR1 MGHRA, CDR2 YSYEKL. The CDR3 is made up of 14 amino acids. CDR3 residues: CASSQIGGVEKLFF. CDR3 coding DNA: TGCGCCAGCAGCCAGATTGGGGGAGTTGAAAAACTGTTTTTT.

The sample holds a few counts of this clonotype. This sequence joins TRBV29-1 and TRBJ2-4; no clear D gene. In germline, CDR1 is SQVTM, CDR2 ANQGSEA. This CDR3 spans 14 amino acids. The V gene lost 2 bases and the J gene lost 0 bases, with 8 bases spanning the gap. The CDR3: CSVELELAKNIQYF. The CDR3 bases are TGCAGCGTTGAATTGGAGTTAGCCAAAAACATTCAGTACTTC.

The J gene is TRBJ2-7, the V gene TRBV9; D uncertain. Germline loops: CDR1 SGDLS, CDR2 YYNGEE. V was trimmed by 0 bases and J by 1 base, leaving 11 bases between them. The CDR3 loop spans 15 amino acids. This chain's CDR3 is CASSVAPNPSYEQYF. The CDR3 DNA is TGTGCCAGCAGCGTAGCCCCGAACCCATCCTACGAGCAGTACTTC.

This clonotype showed up just a few times. The chain links TRBV29-1 to TRBJ2-5; D remains ambiguous. Germline CDR1 is SQVTM and CDR2 is ANQGSEA. The CDR3 totals 12 residues. V was cut by 7 bases and J by 1 base, with 10 bases left in between. This chain's CDR3 is CSARIFQETQYF. Here the CDR3 DNA reads TGCAGCGCCCGGATATTCCAAGAGACCCAGTACTTC.

This clonotype came up a few times. The V gene is TRBV12-3 or TRBV12-4, the J gene TRBJ2-7; D is ambiguous. V was shortened by 3 bases and J by 5 bases, with 11 bases between the two germline ends. The CDR3 has 13 residues. The CDR3 DNA reads as TGTGCCAGCAGTTTGTCCCCGGCACACGAGCAGTACTTC. The encoded protein is CASSLSPAHEQYF.

This clonotype was found a few times. The V and J genes are TRBV7-2 and TRBJ2-3; the D is unclear. This CDR3 contains 14 residues. Germline assignment: CDR1 SGHTA and CDR2 FQGNSA. The germline V and J ends were trimmed by 4 bases and 0 bases, with 8 bases remaining between them. This chain's CDR3 is CASSYGRSTDTQYF. In DNA form, the CDR3 reads TGTGCCAGCAGCTACGGGCGGAGCACAGATACGCAGTATTTT.

This clonotype has more than one count but fewer than ten. V and J are TRBV29-1 and TRBJ2-3; D is unresolved. Deletions cut 4 bases from V and 5 bases from J, with 10 bases between. CDR1 and CDR2 from the germline V gene are SQVTM and ANQGSEA. The CDR3 contains 12 residues. CDR3 protein: CSVADGRDTQYF. CDR3 coding DNA: TGCAGCGTTGCGGACGGCAGAGATACGCAGTATTTT.

The chain couples TRBV7-2 to TRBJ2-7; D is unresolved. The CDR3 contains 11 residues. V was clipped by 4 bases and J by 10 bases, with 11 bases between them. The germline CDR1 and CDR2 sequences are SGHTA and FQGNSA. DNA for the CDR3: TGTGCCAGCAGCTCCGGACGGATCCAGTACTTC. Its translation is CASSSGRIQYF.

The chain employs TRBV6-2 or TRBV6-3 and TRBJ2-1; D uncertain. V lost 4 bases and J 5 bases, leaving 9 bases between the germline ends. Germline assignment: CDR1 MNHEY and CDR2 SVGEGT. The CDR3 is made up of 13 amino acids. The CDR3 DNA reads TGTGCCAGCAGTTTTGCTCCGAACAATGAGCAGTTCTTC. Amino acid sequence: CASSFAPNNEQFF.

The V and J genes are TRBV6-1 and TRBJ1-2; the match to TRBD1 covers 7 bases. Germline CDR1 MNHNS, CDR2 SASEGT. The CDR3 loop spans 12 amino acids. V was pared by 1 base and J by 7 bases, with 0 bases of the junction left unmatched. CDR3 in amino acids: CASSEGQGGYTF. Written as DNA, the CDR3 is TGTGCCAGCAGTGAAGGACAGGGTGGCTACACCTTC.

This clonotype was found a few times. The chain uses TRBV5-1 and TRBJ2-5; the match to TRBD1 covers 11 bases. In germline, CDR1 is SGHRS, CDR2 YFSETQ. Unmatched junction bases numbered 5, after V lost 4 bases and J lost 6 bases. This CDR3 comprises 14 residues. The DNA of the CDR3 is TGCGCCAGCAGCGAAGGGACAGGGGGGAAGACCCAGTACTTC. It is translated as CASSEGTGGKTQYF.

This sequence joins TRBV6-1 and TRBJ2-3; 10 positions agree with TRBD1. With 8 bases clipped from V and 6 bases from J, the junction kept 23 bases outside the gene matches. From germline, CDR1 is MNHNS and CDR2 SASEGT. The CDR3 sequence is 19 residues long. The CDR3 here is CASEGTGVRGSFPGDTQYF. The CDR3 DNA reads as TGTGCCAGCGAGGGGACAGGGGTGCGCGGGAGCTTTCCCGGGGATACGCAGTATTTT.

The gene calls are TRBV6-5 and TRBJ2-5, with D possibly called TRBD1 or TRBD2 (5 bases each). The CDR3 runs 14 residues. The V gene lost 6 bases and the J gene lost 4 bases, with 15 bases spanning the gap. CDR1 and CDR2 (germline): MNHEY, SVGAGI. This chain's CDR3 is CASSGRDPRETQYF. CDR3 sequence (DNA): TGTGCCAGCAGCGGACGGGACCCCCGAGAGACCCAGTACTTC.

This rearrangement joins TRBV7-8 to TRBJ2-3; no clear D gene. The length of the CDR3 is 16 residues. CDR1 and CDR2 (germline): SGHVS, FQNEAQ. V shed 1 base and J shed 1 base, with 12 bases lying between them. The CDR3 reads CASSLVARAGTDTQYF. The CDR3 DNA reads TGTGCCAGCAGCTTAGTAGCTAGAGCTGGCACAGATACGCAGTATTTT.

This clonotype was recorded a few times. The chain couples TRBV3-1 to TRBJ2-5, with D unresolved. V lost 4 bases and J lost 2, with 17 bases in between. Germline CDR1 is LGHDT and CDR2 is YNNKEL (reference sequence). The CDR3 is 16 residues long. The CDR3: CASSPDLDMYQETQYF. The DNA for the CDR3 is TGTGCCAGCAGCCCGGATCTAGACATGTATCAAGAGACCCAGTACTTC.